These T cell receptor beta chains were read from a single sample in a study of CD8 T cells in Susac syndrome. TCRdb fed the immunoSEQ multiplex PCR reads into MiXCR, producing one record per CDR3 protein. The sample records over 300,000 distinct CDR3 sequences, around 90% being singletons. Material for sequencing was CD4+ T cells from PBMCs. Receptor source: a human donor with multiple sclerosis. The CDR3 runs from the conserved cysteine through the conserved F or W. The D gene is left open where the match is weak. Clone size is stated in some rows and not others, as once, few, many or a class when expanded.

v_call,clone_size,d_call,j_call,cdr3_nt,cdr3_aa
TRBV7-9,.,.,TRBJ1-1,TGTGCCAGCAGCCCCCGGCTGGGGGACACTGAAGCTTTCTTT,CASSPRLGDTEAFF
TRBV29-1,.,.,TRBJ2-3,TGCAGCGCCGATCCTAGCGCCGGCACAGATACGCAGTATTTT,CSADPSAGTDTQYF
TRBV24-1,.,TRBD2,TRBJ2-1,TGTGCCACCAGTAACTCCGGGACTAGCGGGTCGAGCTCCTACAATGAGCAGTTCTTC,CATSNSGTSGSSSYNEQFF
TRBV21-1,.,.,TRBJ2-2,TGTGCCAGCAGATTTAGGGCGGACCTCACCGGGGAGCTGTTTTTT,CASRFRADLTGELFF
TRBV12-3/TRBV12-4,.,.,TRBJ2-2,TGTGCCAGCATCGAAGGTGCTTCGGCCACCGGGGAGCTGTTTTTT,CASIEGASATGELFF
TRBV18,.,.,TRBJ2-7,TGTGCCAGCTCACCGACAGGCGGAACTACCTACGAGCAGTACTTC,CASSPTGGTTYEQYF
TRBV4-3,.,TRBD1,TRBJ2-7,TGCGCCAGCAGCCAAGAGGACAGGGCGCCCCTCTACGAGCAGTACTTC,CASSQEDRAPLYEQYF
TRBV7-6,.,.,TRBJ2-5,TGTGCCAGCAGCATGGGGAACGTCGGGGAGACCCAGTACTTC,CASSMGNVGETQYF
TRBV11-3,.,.,TRBJ2-3,TGTGCCAGCAGCTTAGGTTATCGGGCTAGCGACACAGATACGCAGTATTTT,CASSLGYRASDTDTQYF
TRBV29-1,.,.,TRBJ2-3,TGCAGCTCCGAGCGGGGACAGGATACGCAGTATTTT,CSSERGQDTQYF
TRBV30,.,.,TRBJ1-1,TGTGCCTGGAGGGAAGGGGCCGACGCTGAAGCTTTCTTT,CAWREGADAEAFF
TRBV20-1,.,.,TRBJ1-2,TGCAGTGCTAGTCATACGGGAGCCCACTATGGCTACACCTTC,CSASHTGAHYGYTF
TRBV6-2/TRBV6-3,.,TRBD1,TRBJ2-6,TGTGCCAGCACCAATCAATTAGGGGGCCCGGGGGCCAACGTCCTGACTTTC,CASTNQLGGPGANVLTF
TRBV5-1,.,TRBD2,TRBJ2-1,TGCGCCAGCAGCTCTATACTAGCGGGGGGATACAATGAGCAGTTCTTC,CASSSILAGGYNEQFF
TRBV6-2/TRBV6-3,.,TRBD2,TRBJ2-7,TGTGCCAGCAGTGGCTCTAGCGGGGGGGACTACGAGCAGTACTTC,CASSGSSGGDYEQYF
TRBV4-2,.,TRBD1,TRBJ2-2,TGTGCCAGCAGCCCCCTAACGTCCGGGACAGGGGGTGGCGGGGAGCTGTTTTTT,CASSPLTSGTGGGGELFF
TRBV7-8,.,.,TRBJ1-4,TGTGCCAGCAGCTCCCTAATCGACCCCTACGGGGGAGAAAAACTGTTTTTT,CASSSLIDPYGGEKLFF
TRBV5-1,once,.,TRBJ1-3,TGCGCCAGCAGCTTGTTAGGCCCAGGGGCAATTGGAAACACCATATATTTT,CASSLLGPGAIGNTIYF
TRBV11-1,.,.,TRBJ2-3,TGTGCCAGCAGCCCGGCGGGTCGAATCACAGATACGCAGTATTTT,CASSPAGRITDTQYF
TRBV6-5,.,.,TRBJ1-1,TGTGCCAGCACCTCCGAGGGACACGGAGGCACTGAAGCTTTCTTT,CASTSEGHGGTEAFF
TRBV2,.,TRBD2,TRBJ2-3,TGTGCCTCCAGTTTCGGGACTAGCTTCACAGATACGCAGTATTTT,CASSFGTSFTDTQYF
TRBV7-2,once,.,TRBJ2-5,TGTGCCAGCAGCCAAGGACGGCATCAAGAGACCCAGTACTTC,CASSQGRHQETQYF
TRBV27,.,.,TRBJ1-2,TGTGCCAGCAGTGCAAGGCACGGGGGCGGCTATGGCTACACCTTC,CASSARHGGGYGYTF
TRBV28,once,.,TRBJ1-2,TGTGCCAGCAGATATCAATACGGCTACACCTTC,CASRYQYGYTF
TRBV10-3,.,TRBD1,TRBJ2-7,TGTGCCATCAGGGGGACAGGGGGCAAAGGCGAGCAGTACTTC,CAIRGTGGKGEQYF
TRBV7-9,.,.,TRBJ2-1,TGTGCCAGCAGCCCACGACTTCCGACTTTTAATGAGCAGTTCTTC,CASSPRLPTFNEQFF
TRBV3-1,few,.,TRBJ2-3,TGTGCCAGCAGCCAAGGGGGCACAGATACGCAGTATTTT,CASSQGGTDTQYF
TRBV10-3,.,.,TRBJ1-1,TGTGCCATCAGGCAGGGAGTCGAAGCTGAAGCTTTCTTT,CAIRQGVEAEAFF
TRBV2,once,TRBD1,TRBJ2-7,TGTGCCAGCAGTGAAGCCACACAGGGGAAATTCTCCTACGAGCAGTACTTC,CASSEATQGKFSYEQYF
TRBV19,.,.,TRBJ1-1,TGTGCCAGTAGTCGACTGGGGTCGAACACTGAAGCTTTCTTT,CASSRLGSNTEAFF
TRBV20-1,.,.,TRBJ2-3,TGCAGTGCGAGACAGAGTGATACGCAGTATTTT,CSARQSDTQYF
TRBV20-1,once,.,TRBJ2-5,TGCAGTGCTAGGTCTCCGGGACCGGGGGAGACCCAGTACTTC,CSARSPGPGETQYF
TRBV21-1,.,.,TRBJ1-5,TGTGCCAGCAGCAAATGGGACAGACGTAGAAGCAATCAGCCCCAGCATTTT,CASSKWDRRRSNQPQHF
TRBV6-5,.,.,TRBJ2-1,TGTGCCAGCAGTTACTCCCCTAGCCACTCCTACAATGAGCAGTTCTTC,CASSYSPSHSYNEQFF
TRBV30,.,TRBD2,TRBJ2-5,TGTGCCTGGAGTGTTGGTAGCGGGAGGCAAGAGACCCAGTACTTC,CAWSVGSGRQETQYF
TRBV4-1,.,TRBD2,TRBJ2-2,TGCGCCAGCAGCCAAGATACAGCGGGAGTCGTTGCCGGGGAGCTGTTTTTT,CASSQDTAGVVAGELFF
TRBV7-3,.,.,TRBJ2-1,TGTGCCAGCAGCTTACGACAGCCCGCTGATGAGCAGTTCTTC,CASSLRQPADEQFF
TRBV5-1,.,.,TRBJ1-2,TGCGCCAGCAGCTTGTCTCCAGACTATGGCTACACCTTC,CASSLSPDYGYTF
TRBV19,.,.,TRBJ2-7,TGTGCCAGTAGTGGGCAGGCCGCCACCTACGAGCAGTACTTC,CASSGQAATYEQYF
TRBV11-3,.,.,TRBJ2-2,TGTGCCAGCACCGTTCAGAACACCGGGGAGCTGTTTTTT,CASTVQNTGELFF
TRBV20-1,.,.,TRBJ1-5,TGCAGTGCTAGAAAACCCGGGACATATATCGATCAGCCCCAGCATTTT,CSARKPGTYIDQPQHF
TRBV24-1,.,.,TRBJ1-1,TGTGCCACCAGTGATTCGACTGGAGATGACACTGAAGCTTTCTTT,CATSDSTGDDTEAFF
TRBV2,few,TRBD1,TRBJ2-2,TGTGCCAGCAGGGGACAGGTGAACACCGGGGAGCTGTTTTTT,CASRGQVNTGELFF
TRBV2,.,TRBD1,TRBJ1-1,TGTGCCAGCAGTGAACAGGGGGTGAGCACTGAAGCTTTCTTT,CASSEQGVSTEAFF
TRBV18,.,TRBD1,TRBJ1-4,TGTGCCAGCTCACCACAGATACCGGGACAGGGTGAAAAACTGTTTTTT,CASSPQIPGQGEKLFF
TRBV20-1,.,TRBD1,TRBJ2-1,TGCAGTGCTGGAGACAGGGTTACCTACAATGAGCAGTTCTTC,CSAGDRVTYNEQFF
TRBV20-1,.,.,TRBJ1-5,TGCAGTGCGAGGACAGGCAATCAGCCCCAGCATTTT,CSARTGNQPQHF
TRBV30,.,TRBD2,TRBJ2-5,TGTGCCTGGAGCGCCTGGGGGGGTTTGAAGACCCAGTACTTC,CAWSAWGGLKTQYF
TRBV20-1,once,.,TRBJ2-6,TGCAGTGCTAGAGATATACAGATCTCTGGGGCCAACGTCCTGACTTTC,CSARDIQISGANVLTF
TRBV9,.,.,TRBJ2-4,TGTGCCAGCAGCGCTAGCCCCCAAAGCCGGGACACCAAAAACATTCAGTACTTC,CASSASPQSRDTKNIQYF
TRBV12-3/TRBV12-4,.,.,TRBJ2-1,TGTGCCAGCAGTTTATCCACATCGGTTAGGGTCCGGAGCTACAATGAGCAGTTCTTC,CASSLSTSVRVRSYNEQFF
TRBV9,.,TRBD1,TRBJ2-1,TGTGCCAGCAGCCCGAAGGCCGGGACAGGGACCCATGAGCAGTTCTTC,CASSPKAGTGTHEQFF
TRBV7-8,few,.,TRBJ2-7,TGTGCCAGCAGCGCACAGGGCTACGAGCAGTACTTC,CASSAQGYEQYF
TRBV5-1,.,.,TRBJ1-2,TGCGCCAGCAGCGTGGGCAACACAGGGAATAACTATGGCTACACCTTC,CASSVGNTGNNYGYTF